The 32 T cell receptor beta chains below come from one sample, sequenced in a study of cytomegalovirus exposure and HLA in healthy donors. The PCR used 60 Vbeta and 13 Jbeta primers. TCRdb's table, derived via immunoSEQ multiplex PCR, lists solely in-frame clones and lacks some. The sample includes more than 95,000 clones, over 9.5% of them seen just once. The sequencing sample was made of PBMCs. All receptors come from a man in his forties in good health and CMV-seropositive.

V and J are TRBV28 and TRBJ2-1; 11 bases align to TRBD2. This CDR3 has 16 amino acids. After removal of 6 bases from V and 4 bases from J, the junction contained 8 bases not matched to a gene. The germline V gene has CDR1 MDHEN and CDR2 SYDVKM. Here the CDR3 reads CASRPTLAGGYNEQFF. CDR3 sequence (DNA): TGTGCCAGCAGACCCACCCTAGCGGGAGGATACAATGAGCAGTTCTTC. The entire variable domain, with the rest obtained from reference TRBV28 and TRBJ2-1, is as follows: DVKVTQSSRYLVKRTGEKVFLECVQDMDHENMFWYRQDPGLGLRLIYFSYDVKMKEKGDIPEGYSVSREKKERFSLILESASTNQTSMYLCASRPTLAGGYNEQFFGPGTRLTVL.

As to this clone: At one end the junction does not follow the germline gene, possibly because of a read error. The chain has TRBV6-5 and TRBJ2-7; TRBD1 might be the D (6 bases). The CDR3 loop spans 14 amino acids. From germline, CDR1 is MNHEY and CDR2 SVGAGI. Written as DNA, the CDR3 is TGTGCCAGCAGTCCAGGGGTCTTTTCCTACGCGCAGTACTTC. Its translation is CASSPGVFSYAQYF.

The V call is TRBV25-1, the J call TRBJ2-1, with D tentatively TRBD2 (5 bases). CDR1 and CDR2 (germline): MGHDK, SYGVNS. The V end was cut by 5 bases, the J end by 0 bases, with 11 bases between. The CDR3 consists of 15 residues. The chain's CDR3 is CASSKFGSSYNEQFF. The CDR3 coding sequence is TGTGCCAGCAGTAAATTTGGGAGCTCCTACAATGAGCAGTTCTTC. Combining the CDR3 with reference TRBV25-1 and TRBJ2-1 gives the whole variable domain EADIYQTPRYLVIGTGKKITLECSQTMGHDKMYWYQQDPGMELHLIHYSYGVNSTEKGDLSSESTVSRIRTEHFPLTLESARPSHTSQYLCASSKFGSSYNEQFFGPGTRLTVL.

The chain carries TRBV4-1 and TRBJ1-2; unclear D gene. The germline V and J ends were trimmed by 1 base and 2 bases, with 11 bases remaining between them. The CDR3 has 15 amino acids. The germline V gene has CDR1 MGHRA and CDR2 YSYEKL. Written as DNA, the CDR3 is TGCGCCAGCAGCCAAGTAATCTCTGAGAACTATGGCTACACCTTC. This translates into CASSQVISENYGYTF.

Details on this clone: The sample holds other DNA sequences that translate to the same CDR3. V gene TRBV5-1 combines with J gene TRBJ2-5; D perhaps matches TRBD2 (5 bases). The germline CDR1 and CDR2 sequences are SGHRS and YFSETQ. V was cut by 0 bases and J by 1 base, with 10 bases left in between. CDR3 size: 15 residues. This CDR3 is CASSLGGSGQETQYF. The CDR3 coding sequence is TGCGCCAGCAGCTTGGGGGGAAGCGGCCAAGAGACCCAGTACTTC.

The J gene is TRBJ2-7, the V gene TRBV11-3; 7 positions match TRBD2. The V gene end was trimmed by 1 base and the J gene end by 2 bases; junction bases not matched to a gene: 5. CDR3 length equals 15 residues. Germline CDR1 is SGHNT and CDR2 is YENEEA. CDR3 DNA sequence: TGTGCCAGCAGCTTAGGGGGCGGGAGAACCTACGAGCAGTACTTC. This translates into CASSLGGGRTYEQYF.

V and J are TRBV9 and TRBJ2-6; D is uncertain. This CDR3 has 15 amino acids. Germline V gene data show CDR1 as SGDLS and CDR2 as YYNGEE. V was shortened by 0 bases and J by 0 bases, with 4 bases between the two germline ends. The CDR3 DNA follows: TGTGCCAGCAGCGTAGCTCCCTCTGGGGCCAACGTCCTGACTTTC. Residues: CASSVAPSGANVLTF.

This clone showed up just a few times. The chain's CDR3 is CASSYGTGGTTDTQYF. The CDR3 nucleotides read TGCGCCAGCAGCTACGGGACTGGCGGGACGACAGATACGCAGTATTTT. The chain links TRBV5-1 to TRBJ2-3; possibly TRBD2 for D (6 bases). The V end was cut by 3 bases, the J end by 3 bases, with 17 bases between. The CDR3 consists of 16 residues. Germline V gene data show CDR1 as SGHRS and CDR2 as YFSETQ.

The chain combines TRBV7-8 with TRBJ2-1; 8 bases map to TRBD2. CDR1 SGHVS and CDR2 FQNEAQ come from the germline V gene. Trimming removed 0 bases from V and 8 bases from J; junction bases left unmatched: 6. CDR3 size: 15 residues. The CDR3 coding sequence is TGTGCCAGCAGCTTAGCCCAGCGGGAGTGGGATGAGCAGTTCTTC. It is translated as CASSLAQREWDEQFF.

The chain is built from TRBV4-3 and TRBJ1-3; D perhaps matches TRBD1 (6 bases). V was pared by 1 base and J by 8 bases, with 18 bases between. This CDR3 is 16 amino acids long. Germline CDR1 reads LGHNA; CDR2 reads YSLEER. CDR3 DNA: TGCGCCAGCAGCCAAGTGAGTTCAGGGGTAGCATACACCATATATTTT. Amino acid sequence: CASSQVSSGVAYTIYF.

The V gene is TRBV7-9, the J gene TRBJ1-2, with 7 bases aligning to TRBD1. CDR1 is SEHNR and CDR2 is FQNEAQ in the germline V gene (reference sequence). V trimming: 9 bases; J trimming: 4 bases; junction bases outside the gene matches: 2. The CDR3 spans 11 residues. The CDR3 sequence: CASPGGYGYTF. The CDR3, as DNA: TGTGCCAGTCCAGGGGGCTATGGCTACACCTTC.

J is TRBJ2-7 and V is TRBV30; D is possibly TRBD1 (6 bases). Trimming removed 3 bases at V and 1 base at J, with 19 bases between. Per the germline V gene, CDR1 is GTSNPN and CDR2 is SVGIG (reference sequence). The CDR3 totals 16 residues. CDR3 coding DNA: TGTGCCTGGAGGCCGGGACACCGTTCTGGTTCCTACGAGCAGTACTTC. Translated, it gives CAWRPGHRSGSYEQYF.

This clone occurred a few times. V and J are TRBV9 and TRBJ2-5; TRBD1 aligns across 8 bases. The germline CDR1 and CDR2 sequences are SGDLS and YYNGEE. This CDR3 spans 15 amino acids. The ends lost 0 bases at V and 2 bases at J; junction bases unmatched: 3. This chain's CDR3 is CASSVGQGAQETQYF. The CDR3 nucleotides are TGTGCCAGCAGCGTAGGTCAGGGGGCTCAAGAGACCCAGTACTTC. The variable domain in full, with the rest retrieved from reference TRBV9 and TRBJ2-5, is DSGVTQTPKHLITATGQRVTLRCSPRSGDLSVYWYQQSLDQGLQFLIQYYNGEERAKGNILERFSAQQFPDLHSELNLSSLELGDSALYFCASSVGQGAQETQYFGPGTRLLVL.

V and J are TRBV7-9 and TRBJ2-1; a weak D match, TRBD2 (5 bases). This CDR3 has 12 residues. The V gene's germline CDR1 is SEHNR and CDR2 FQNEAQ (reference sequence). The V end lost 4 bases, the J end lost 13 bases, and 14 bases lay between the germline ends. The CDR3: CASSSPRDSQFF. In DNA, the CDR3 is TGTGCCAGCAGCTCCCCACGGGATTCCCAGTTCTTC.

The CDR3 sequence is CATSRQLGQATGGELFF. In DNA form, the CDR3 reads TGTGCCACCAGCAGACAACTAGGACAGGCGACCGGCGGGGAGCTGTTTTTT. The chain uses TRBV15 and TRBJ2-2; 7 nucleotides agree with TRBD1. CDR1 LNHNV and CDR2 YYDKDF come from the germline V gene (reference sequence). CDR3 length: 17 amino acids. The V gene end was trimmed by 2 bases and the J gene end by 7 bases; junction bases not matched to a gene: 13.

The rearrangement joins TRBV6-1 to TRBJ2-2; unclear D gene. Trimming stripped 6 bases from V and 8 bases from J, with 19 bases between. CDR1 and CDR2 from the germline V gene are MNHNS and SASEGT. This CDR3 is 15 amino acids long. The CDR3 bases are TGTGCCAGCAGAGTCCCACTAATCCTGAATGGGGAGCTGTTTTTT. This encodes CASRVPLILNGELFF.

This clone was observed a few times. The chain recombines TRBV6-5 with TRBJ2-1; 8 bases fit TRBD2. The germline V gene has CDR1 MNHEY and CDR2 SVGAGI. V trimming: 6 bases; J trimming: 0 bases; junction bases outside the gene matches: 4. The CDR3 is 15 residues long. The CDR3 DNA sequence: TGTGCCAGCAGGGAGAGCGGGGGCTCCTACAATGAGCAGTTCTTC. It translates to CASRESGGSYNEQFF.

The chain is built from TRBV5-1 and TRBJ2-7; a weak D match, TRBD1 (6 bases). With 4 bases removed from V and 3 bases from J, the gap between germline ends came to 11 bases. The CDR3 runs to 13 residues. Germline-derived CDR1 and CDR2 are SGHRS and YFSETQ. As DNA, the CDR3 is TGCGCCAGCAGCACGGGACAAGGCTACGAGCAGTACTTC. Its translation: CASSTGQGYEQYF.

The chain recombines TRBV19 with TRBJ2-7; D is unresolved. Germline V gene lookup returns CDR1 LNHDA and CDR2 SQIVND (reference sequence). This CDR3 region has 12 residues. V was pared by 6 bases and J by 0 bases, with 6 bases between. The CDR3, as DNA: TGTGCCAGTAGCCCTAGCTCCTACGAGCAGTACTTC. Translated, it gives CASSPSSYEQYF.

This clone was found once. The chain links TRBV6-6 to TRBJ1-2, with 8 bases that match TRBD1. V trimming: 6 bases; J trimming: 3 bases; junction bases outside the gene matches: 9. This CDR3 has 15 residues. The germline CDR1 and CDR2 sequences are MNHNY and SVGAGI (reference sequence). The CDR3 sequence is CASSNQGASYYGYTF. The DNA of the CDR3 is TGTGCCAGCAGCAACCAGGGGGCGAGTTACTATGGCTACACCTTC.

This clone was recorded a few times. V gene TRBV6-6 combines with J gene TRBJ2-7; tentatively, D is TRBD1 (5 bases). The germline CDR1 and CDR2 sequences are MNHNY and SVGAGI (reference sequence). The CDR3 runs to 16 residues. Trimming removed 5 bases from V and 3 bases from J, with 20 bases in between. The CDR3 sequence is CASSPWGQGNNYEQYF. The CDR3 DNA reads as TGTGCCAGCAGTCCCTGGGGTCAGGGTAACAACTACGAGCAGTACTTC.

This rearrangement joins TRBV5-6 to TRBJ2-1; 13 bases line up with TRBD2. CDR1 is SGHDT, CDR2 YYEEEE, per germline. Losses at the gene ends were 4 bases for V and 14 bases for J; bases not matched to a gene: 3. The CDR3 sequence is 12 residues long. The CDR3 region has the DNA TGTGCCAGCAGCCGACTAGCGGGGGGTGAGTTCTTC. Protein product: CASSRLAGGEFF.

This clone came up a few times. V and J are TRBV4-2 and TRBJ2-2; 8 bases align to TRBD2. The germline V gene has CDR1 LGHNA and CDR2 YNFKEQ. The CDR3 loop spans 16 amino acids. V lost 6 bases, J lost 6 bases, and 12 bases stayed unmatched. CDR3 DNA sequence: TGTGCCAGCAGATACCACCCGGGACTAGAGGCCGGGGAGCTGTTTTTT. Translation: CASRYHPGLEAGELFF.

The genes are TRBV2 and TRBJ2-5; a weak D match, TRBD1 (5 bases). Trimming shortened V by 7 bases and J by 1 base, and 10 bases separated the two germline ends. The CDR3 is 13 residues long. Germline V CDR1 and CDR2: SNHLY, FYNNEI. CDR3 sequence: CASTRQTQETQYF. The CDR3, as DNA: TGTGCCAGCACCCGACAGACCCAAGAGACCCAGTACTTC.

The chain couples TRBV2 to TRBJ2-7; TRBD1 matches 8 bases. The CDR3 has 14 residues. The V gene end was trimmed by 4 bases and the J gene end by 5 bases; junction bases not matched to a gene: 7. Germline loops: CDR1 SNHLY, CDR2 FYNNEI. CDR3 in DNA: TGTGCCAGCAGTGCATCAGGGGGCAAAAACGAGCAGTACTTC. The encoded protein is CASSASGGKNEQYF.

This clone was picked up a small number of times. This CDR3 is CASSYSKQGGYGYTF. The DNA of the CDR3 is TGTGCCAGCAGTTACTCGAAACAGGGAGGGTATGGCTACACCTTC. V gene TRBV6-5 combines with J gene TRBJ1-2, with D perhaps matching TRBD1 (6 bases). Between the trimmed V and J ends, which lost 0 bases and 5 bases, there was a span of 13 bases. CDR3 length: 15 amino acids. Germline V CDR1 and CDR2: MNHEY, SVGAGI.

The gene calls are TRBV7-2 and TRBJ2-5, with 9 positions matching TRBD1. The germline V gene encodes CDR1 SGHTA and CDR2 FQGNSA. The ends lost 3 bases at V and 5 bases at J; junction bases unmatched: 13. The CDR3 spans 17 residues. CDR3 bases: TGTGCCAGCAGCTTTCGGACAGGGGCCTATTCAAGGGAGACCCAGTACTTC. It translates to CASSFRTGAYSRETQYF.

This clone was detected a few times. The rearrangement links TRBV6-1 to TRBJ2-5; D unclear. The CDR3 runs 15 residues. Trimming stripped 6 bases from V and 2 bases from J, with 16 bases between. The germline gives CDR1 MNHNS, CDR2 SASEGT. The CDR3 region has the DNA TGTGCCAGCAGGAAGCCCCCGGTTTCGCAAGAGACCCAGTACTTC. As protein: CASRKPPVSQETQYF.

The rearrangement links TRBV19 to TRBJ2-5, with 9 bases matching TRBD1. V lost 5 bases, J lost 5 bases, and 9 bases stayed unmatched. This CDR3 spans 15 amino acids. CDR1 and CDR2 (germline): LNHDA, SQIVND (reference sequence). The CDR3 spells CASSVSGTGLETQYF. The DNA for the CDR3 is TGTGCCAGTAGTGTTTCCGGGACAGGGCTGGAGACCCAGTACTTC.

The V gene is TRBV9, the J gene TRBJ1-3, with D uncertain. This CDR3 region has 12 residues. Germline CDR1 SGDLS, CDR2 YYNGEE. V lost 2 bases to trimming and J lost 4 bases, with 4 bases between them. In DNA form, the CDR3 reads TGTGCCAGCAGCGTCGAGGGAAACACCATATATTTT. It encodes CASSVEGNTIYF.

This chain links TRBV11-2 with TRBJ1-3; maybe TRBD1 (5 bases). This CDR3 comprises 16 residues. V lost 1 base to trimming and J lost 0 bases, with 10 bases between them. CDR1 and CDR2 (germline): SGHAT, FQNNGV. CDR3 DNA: TGTGCCAGCAGCTTAGGTTTGGGGCACTCTGGAAACACCATATATTTT. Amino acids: CASSLGLGHSGNTIYF.

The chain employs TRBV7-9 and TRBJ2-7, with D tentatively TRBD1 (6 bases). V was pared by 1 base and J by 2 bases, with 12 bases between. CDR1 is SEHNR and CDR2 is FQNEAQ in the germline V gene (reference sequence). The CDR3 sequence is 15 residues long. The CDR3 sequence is CASSLDKRTAYEQYF. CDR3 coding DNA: TGTGCCAGCAGCTTAGACAAAAGGACAGCCTACGAGCAGTACTTC.